These T cell receptor beta chains were read from a single sample in a study of control samples from healthy donors and cancer patients. Assay: immunoSEQ multiplex PCR; the TCRdb copy retains only in-frame clones and omits some. The sample contains about 77,000 clones, roughly 92% of which appear only once. The sample taken for sequencing was blood. The receptors were sampled from a woman between 55 and 75 years old in good health. CDR3s include the opening cysteine and the closing phenylalanine or tryptophan. A D gene is named only where the DNA matches it firmly. The listing skips clone size in some rows; elsewhere it reads once, few, many or a size class.

clone_size: .; v_call: TRBV7-3; j_call: TRBJ1-1; d_call: .; cdr3_nt: TGTGCCAGCAGCTTAACGTCCTGGGGCACTGAAGCTTTCTTT; cdr3_aa: CASSLTSWGTEAFF
clone_size: .; v_call: TRBV3-1/TRBV3-2; j_call: TRBJ1-4; d_call: TRBD1; cdr3_nt: TGTGCCAGCACCAGGGGACAGGGTTCCGAAAAACTGTTTTTT; cdr3_aa: CASTRGQGSEKLFF
clone_size: once; v_call: TRBV10-1; j_call: TRBJ2-1; d_call: .; cdr3_nt: TGCGCCAGCAGTCCCCCCGCAAGCGGAAGCTCCTACAATGAGCAGTTCTTC; cdr3_aa: CASSPPASGSSYNEQFF
clone_size: once; v_call: TRBV7-8; j_call: TRBJ1-5; d_call: TRBD1; cdr3_nt: TGTGCCAGCAGCTTTGGACAGGGGGATATCGGCAATCAGCCCCAGCATTTT; cdr3_aa: CASSFGQGDIGNQPQHF
clone_size: few; v_call: TRBV7-9; j_call: TRBJ1-5; d_call: .; cdr3_nt: TGTGCCAGCAGCCCAGACAGAGCCAATCAGCCCCAGCATTTT; cdr3_aa: CASSPDRANQPQHF
clone_size: .; v_call: TRBV6-5; j_call: TRBJ2-7; d_call: TRBD1; cdr3_nt: TGTGCCAGCAAATTCTTCAGGGGGCCCTACGAGCAGTACTTC; cdr3_aa: CASKFFRGPYEQYF
clone_size: .; v_call: TRBV6-2/TRBV6-3; j_call: TRBJ2-7; d_call: TRBD2; cdr3_nt: TGTGCCAGCAGTTTTGGGAGGGAGTACGAGCAGTACTTC; cdr3_aa: CASSFGREYEQYF
clone_size: .; v_call: TRBV19; j_call: TRBJ1-2; d_call: .; cdr3_nt: TGTGCCAGTACCCAAACTCTGTTAGAGTATGGCTACACCTTC; cdr3_aa: CASTQTLLEYGYTF
clone_size: .; v_call: TRBV4-1; j_call: TRBJ1-5; d_call: .; cdr3_nt: TGCGCCAGCAGCCCTTCGCCCATTACCTTTAGCAATCAGCCCCAGCATTTT; cdr3_aa: CASSPSPITFSNQPQHF
clone_size: .; v_call: TRBV28; j_call: TRBJ2-3; d_call: .; cdr3_nt: TGTGCCAGCAGTTTATGGTTAGCGAATACGCAGTATTTT; cdr3_aa: CASSLWLANTQYF
clone_size: .; v_call: TRBV6-5; j_call: TRBJ1-4; d_call: TRBD1; cdr3_nt: TGTGCCAGCAGGGGACAGGCAAATGAAAAACTGTTTTTT; cdr3_aa: CASRGQANEKLFF
clone_size: .; v_call: TRBV5-1; j_call: TRBJ1-2; d_call: TRBD1; cdr3_nt: TGCGCCAGCAGCTTGACCTCGACAGGGGGTGTGAACTATGGCTACACCTTC; cdr3_aa: CASSLTSTGGVNYGYTF
clone_size: once; v_call: TRBV7-2; j_call: TRBJ1-1; d_call: .; cdr3_nt: TGTGCCAGCAGCTTGTCGGTGAACACTGAAGCTTTCTTT; cdr3_aa: CASSLSVNTEAFF
clone_size: .; v_call: TRBV7-9; j_call: TRBJ2-5; d_call: TRBD2; cdr3_nt: TGTGCCAGCAGCGCTACTAACAAGGGACTAGCGTGGGAGACCCAGTACTTC; cdr3_aa: CASSATNKGLAWETQYF
clone_size: .; v_call: TRBV7-9; j_call: TRBJ1-1; d_call: .; cdr3_nt: TGTGCCAGCAGCTTACTAGGGACAACCAACACTGAAGCTTTCTTT; cdr3_aa: CASSLLGTTNTEAFF
clone_size: .; v_call: TRBV30; j_call: TRBJ1-5; d_call: TRBD1; cdr3_nt: TGTGCCTGGAGTGGGGGGACAGGGGGTCGGGGTCAGCCCCAGCATTTT; cdr3_aa: CAWSGGTGGRGQPQHF
clone_size: .; v_call: TRBV19; j_call: TRBJ2-7; d_call: TRBD1; cdr3_nt: TGTGCCAGTAGTGACCCGGGACAGGGCTCCTACGAGCAGTACTTC; cdr3_aa: CASSDPGQGSYEQYF
clone_size: once; v_call: TRBV6-5; j_call: TRBJ1-1; d_call: .; cdr3_nt: TGTGCCAGCAGTTCCACAGGGAACACTGAAGCTTTCTTT; cdr3_aa: CASSSTGNTEAFF
clone_size: few; v_call: TRBV7-2; j_call: TRBJ1-3; d_call: .; cdr3_nt: TGTGCCAGCAGCCCAATTTTCCCTGGAAACACCATATATTTT; cdr3_aa: CASSPIFPGNTIYF
clone_size: .; v_call: TRBV10-2; j_call: TRBJ1-2; d_call: TRBD1; cdr3_nt: TGCGCCAGCACCCAGCCGGGACAGGGAAACTATGGCTACACCTTC; cdr3_aa: CASTQPGQGNYGYTF
clone_size: .; v_call: TRBV7-3; j_call: TRBJ2-2; d_call: .; cdr3_nt: TGTGCCAGCAGCTTAATCCCCCCCAGGGCGGGATCGAACACCGGGGAGCTGTTTTTT; cdr3_aa: CASSLIPPRAGSNTGELFF
clone_size: .; v_call: TRBV5-1; j_call: TRBJ1-1; d_call: TRBD1; cdr3_nt: TGCGCCAGCAGCGGAGGGACAGGGGGGACTGAAGCTTTCTTT; cdr3_aa: CASSGGTGGTEAFF
clone_size: .; v_call: TRBV5-1; j_call: TRBJ2-7; d_call: TRBD1; cdr3_nt: TGCGCCAGCAGCCCGCCAGGGACAGGTAACTCCTACGAGCAGTACTTC; cdr3_aa: CASSPPGTGNSYEQYF
clone_size: .; v_call: TRBV2; j_call: TRBJ1-5; d_call: TRBD1; cdr3_nt: TGTGCCAGCAGAACCGGGACAGGAGGCAATCAGCCCCAGCATTTT; cdr3_aa: CASRTGTGGNQPQHF
clone_size: .; v_call: TRBV9; j_call: TRBJ1-3; d_call: .; cdr3_nt: TGTGCCAGCAGCGTAGATTCTGGGAACACCATATATTTT; cdr3_aa: CASSVDSGNTIYF
clone_size: .; v_call: TRBV28; j_call: TRBJ1-2; d_call: .; cdr3_nt: TGTGCCAGCAGTTTATATAAGGGTTCTGGCTACACCTTC; cdr3_aa: CASSLYKGSGYTF
clone_size: .; v_call: TRBV19; j_call: TRBJ1-3; d_call: TRBD1; cdr3_nt: TGTGCCAGTAGTACCGGACAGGGGCGAGGAAACACCATATATTTT; cdr3_aa: CASSTGQGRGNTIYF
clone_size: once; v_call: TRBV7-9; j_call: TRBJ2-7; d_call: .; cdr3_nt: TGTGCCAGCAGCCGCGCCGACACCCACTACGAGCAGTACTTC; cdr3_aa: CASSRADTHYEQYF
clone_size: .; v_call: TRBV5-5; j_call: TRBJ1-2; d_call: TRBD1; cdr3_nt: TGTGCCAGCAGCTTGGGATATATGGGGACAGCATCTGGCTACACCTTC; cdr3_aa: CASSLGYMGTASGYTF
clone_size: .; v_call: TRBV7-3; j_call: TRBJ1-2; d_call: .; cdr3_nt: TGTGCCAGCAGCTTAGGCCCAGGGCATGGCTACACCTTC; cdr3_aa: CASSLGPGHGYTF
clone_size: once; v_call: TRBV25-1; j_call: TRBJ1-4; d_call: .; cdr3_nt: TGTGCCAGCAGTGAACCAGGGACCAATGAAAAACTGTTTTTT; cdr3_aa: CASSEPGTNEKLFF
clone_size: .; v_call: TRBV24-1; j_call: TRBJ2-2; d_call: .; cdr3_nt: TGTGCCACCAGTGGACTACAGGGACCGAACACCGGGGAGCTGTTTTTT; cdr3_aa: CATSGLQGPNTGELFF
clone_size: few; v_call: TRBV18; j_call: TRBJ1-5; d_call: TRBD1; cdr3_nt: TGTGCCAGCTCACTCGGGACAGTTAGCAATCAGCCCCAGCATTTT; cdr3_aa: CASSLGTVSNQPQHF